This T cell receptor beta chain was recovered during a study of cytomegalovirus exposure and HLA in healthy donors. PCR used 60 Vbeta primers and 13 Jbeta primers. Libraries were prepared by immunoSEQ multiplex PCR; TCRdb keeps only in-frame clonotypes and omits some of them. The repertoire holds some 160,000 clones, 80% to 85% seen once, with around 9% in the top ten. The CDR3 consists of 14 residues. Germline assignment: CDR1 SEHNR and CDR2 FQNEAQ (reference sequence). As concerns this clone: A junction boundary mismatches the germline segment, possibly from a read error.

The sequence derives from a male donor in good health and CMV-seropositive. This rearrangement joins TRBV7-9 to TRBJ1-2, with 8 bases that match TRBD1. Sequenced input: PBMCs. The CDR3 loop is CSSSTGQGHYGYTF. The DNA for the CDR3 is TGTTCCAGCAGCACCGGACAGGGACACTATGGCTACACCTTC.